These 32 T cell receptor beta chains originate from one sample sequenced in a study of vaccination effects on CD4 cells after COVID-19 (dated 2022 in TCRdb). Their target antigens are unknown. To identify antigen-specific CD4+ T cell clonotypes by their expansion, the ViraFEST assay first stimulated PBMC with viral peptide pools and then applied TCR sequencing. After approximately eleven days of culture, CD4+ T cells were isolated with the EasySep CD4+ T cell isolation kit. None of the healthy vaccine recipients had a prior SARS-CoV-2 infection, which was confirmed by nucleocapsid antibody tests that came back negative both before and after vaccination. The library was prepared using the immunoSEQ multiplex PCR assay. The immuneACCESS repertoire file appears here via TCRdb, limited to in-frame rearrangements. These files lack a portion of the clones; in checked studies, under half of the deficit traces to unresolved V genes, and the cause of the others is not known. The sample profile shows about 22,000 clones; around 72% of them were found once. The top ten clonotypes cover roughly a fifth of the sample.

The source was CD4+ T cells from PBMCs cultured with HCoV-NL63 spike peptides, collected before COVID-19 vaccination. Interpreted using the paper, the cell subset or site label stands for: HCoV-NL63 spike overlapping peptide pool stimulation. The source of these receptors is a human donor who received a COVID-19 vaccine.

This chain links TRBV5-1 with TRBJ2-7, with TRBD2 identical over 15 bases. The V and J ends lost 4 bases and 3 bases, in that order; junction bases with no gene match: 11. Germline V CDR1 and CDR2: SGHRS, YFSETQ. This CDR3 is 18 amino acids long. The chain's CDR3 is CASSGGGLAGGISYEQYF. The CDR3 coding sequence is TGCGCCAGCAGCGGGGGGGGACTAGCGGGAGGCATCAGCTACGAGCAGTACTTC.

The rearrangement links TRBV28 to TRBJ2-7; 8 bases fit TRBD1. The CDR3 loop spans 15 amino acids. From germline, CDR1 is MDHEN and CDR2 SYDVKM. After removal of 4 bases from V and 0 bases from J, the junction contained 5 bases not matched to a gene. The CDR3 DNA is TGTGCCAGCAGTTCAGGCGGACAGGGCTCCTACGAGCAGTACTTC. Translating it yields CASSSGGQGSYEQYF.

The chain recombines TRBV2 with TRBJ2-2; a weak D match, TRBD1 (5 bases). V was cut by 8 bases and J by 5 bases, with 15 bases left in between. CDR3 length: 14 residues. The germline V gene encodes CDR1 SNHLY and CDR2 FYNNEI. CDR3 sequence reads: CASEQGPRTGELFF. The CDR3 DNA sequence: TGTGCCAGCGAGCAGGGCCCAAGGACCGGGGAGCTGTTTTTT.

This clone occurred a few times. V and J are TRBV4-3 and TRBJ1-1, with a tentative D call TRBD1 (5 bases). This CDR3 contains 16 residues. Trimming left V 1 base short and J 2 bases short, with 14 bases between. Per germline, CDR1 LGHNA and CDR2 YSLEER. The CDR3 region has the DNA TGCGCCAGCAGCCAAGTACAAGGGGTGGATAACACTGAAGCTTTCTTT. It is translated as CASSQVQGVDNTEAFF.

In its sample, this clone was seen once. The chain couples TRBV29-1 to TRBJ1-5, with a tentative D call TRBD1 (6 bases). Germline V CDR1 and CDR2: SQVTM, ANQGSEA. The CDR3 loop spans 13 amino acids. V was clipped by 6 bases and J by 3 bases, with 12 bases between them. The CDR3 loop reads CSVARDTNQPQHF. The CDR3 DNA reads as TGCAGCGTAGCCCGGGACACCAATCAGCCCCAGCATTTT.

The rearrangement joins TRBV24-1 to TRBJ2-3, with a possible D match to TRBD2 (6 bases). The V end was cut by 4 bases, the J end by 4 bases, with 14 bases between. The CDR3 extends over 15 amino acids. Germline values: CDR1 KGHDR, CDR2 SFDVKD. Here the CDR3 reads CATSESGSPADTQYF. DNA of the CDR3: TGTGCCACCAGTGAATCCGGGAGCCCGGCAGATACGCAGTATTTT.

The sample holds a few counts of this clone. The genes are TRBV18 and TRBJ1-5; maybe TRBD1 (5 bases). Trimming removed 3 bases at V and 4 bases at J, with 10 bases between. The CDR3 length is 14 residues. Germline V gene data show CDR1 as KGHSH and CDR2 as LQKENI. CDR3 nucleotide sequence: TGTGCCAGCTCACCGCAGGGAGGGAATCAGCCCCAGCATTTT. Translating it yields CASSPQGGNQPQHF.

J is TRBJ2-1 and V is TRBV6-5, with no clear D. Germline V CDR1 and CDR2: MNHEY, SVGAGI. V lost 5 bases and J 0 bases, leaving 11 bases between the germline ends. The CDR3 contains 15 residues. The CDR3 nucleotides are TGTGCCAGCAGTCCCCGGGCCGGCTCCTACAATGAGCAGTTCTTC. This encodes CASSPRAGSYNEQFF.

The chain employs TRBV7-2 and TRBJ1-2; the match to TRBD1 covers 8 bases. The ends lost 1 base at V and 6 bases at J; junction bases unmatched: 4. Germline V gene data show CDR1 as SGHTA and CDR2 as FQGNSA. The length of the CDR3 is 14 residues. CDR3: CASSLGTGNHGYTF. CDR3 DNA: TGTGCCAGCAGCTTAGGGACAGGGAATCATGGCTACACCTTC. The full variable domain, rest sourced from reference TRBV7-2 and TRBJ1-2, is GAGVSQSPSNKVTEKGKDVELRCDPISGHTALYWYRQSLGQGLEFLIYFQGNSAPDKSGLPSDRFSAERTGGSVSTLTIQRTQQEDSAVYLCASSLGTGNHGYTFGSGTRLTVV.

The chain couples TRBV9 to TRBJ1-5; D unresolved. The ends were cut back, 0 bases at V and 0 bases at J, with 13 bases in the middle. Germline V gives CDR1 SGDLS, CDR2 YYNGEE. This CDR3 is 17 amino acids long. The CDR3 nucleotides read TGTGCCAGCAGCGTAGGTCCCACGGCTCCTAGCAATCAGCCCCAGCATTTT. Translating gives CASSVGPTAPSNQPQHF.

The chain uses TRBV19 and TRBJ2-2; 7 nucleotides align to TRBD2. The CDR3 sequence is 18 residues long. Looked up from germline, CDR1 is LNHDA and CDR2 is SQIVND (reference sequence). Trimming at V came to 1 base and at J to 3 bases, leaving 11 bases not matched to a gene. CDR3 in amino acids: CASSIASGRTRDTGELFF. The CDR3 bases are TGTGCCAGTAGTATAGCTTCAGGCCGGACTAGGGACACCGGGGAGCTGTTTTTT.

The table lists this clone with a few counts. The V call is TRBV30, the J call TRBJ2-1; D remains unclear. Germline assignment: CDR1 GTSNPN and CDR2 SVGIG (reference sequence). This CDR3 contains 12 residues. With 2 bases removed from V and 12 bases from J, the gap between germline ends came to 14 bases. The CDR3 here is CAWSPSYEWQFF. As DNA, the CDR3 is TGTGCCTGGAGTCCCTCCTACGAATGGCAGTTCTTC. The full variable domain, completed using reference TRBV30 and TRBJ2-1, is SQTIHQWPATLVQPVGSPLSLECTVEGTSNPNLYWYRQAAGRGLQLLFYSVGIGQISSEVPQNLSASRPQDRQFILSSKKLLLSDSGFYLCAWSPSYEWQFFGPGTRLTVL.

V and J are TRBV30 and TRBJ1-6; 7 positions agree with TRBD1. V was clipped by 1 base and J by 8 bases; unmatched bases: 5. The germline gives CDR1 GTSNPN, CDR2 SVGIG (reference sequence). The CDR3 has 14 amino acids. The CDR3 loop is CAWSAGQEYSPLHF. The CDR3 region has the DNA TGTGCCTGGAGTGCTGGACAGGAGTATTCACCCCTCCACTTT.

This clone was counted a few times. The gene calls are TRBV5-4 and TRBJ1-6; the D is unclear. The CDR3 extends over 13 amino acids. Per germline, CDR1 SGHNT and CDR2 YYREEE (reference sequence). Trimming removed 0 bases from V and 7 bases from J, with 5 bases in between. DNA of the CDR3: TGTGCCAGCAGCTTGGACAAAAATTCACCCCTCCACTTT. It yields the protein CASSLDKNSPLHF.

CDR3 nucleotide sequence: TGTGCCAGCAGCTTGGATTCTGGAGGGGGTAAAGAGACCCAGTACTTC. It translates to CASSLDSGGGKETQYF. This rearrangement joins TRBV5-4 to TRBJ2-5, with D perhaps TRBD1 or TRBD2 (6 bases each). Germline CDR1 and CDR2: SGHNT and YYREEE (reference sequence). V shed 0 bases and J shed 3 bases, with 15 bases lying between them. CDR3 length: 16 amino acids.

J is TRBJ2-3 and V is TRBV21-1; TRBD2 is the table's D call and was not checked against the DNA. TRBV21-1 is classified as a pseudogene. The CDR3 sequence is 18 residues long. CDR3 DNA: TGTGCCAGCAGCAAAATGGGGACCTCGCGGGAGGTTAAAGATACGCAGTATTTT. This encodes CASSKMGTSREVKDTQYF.

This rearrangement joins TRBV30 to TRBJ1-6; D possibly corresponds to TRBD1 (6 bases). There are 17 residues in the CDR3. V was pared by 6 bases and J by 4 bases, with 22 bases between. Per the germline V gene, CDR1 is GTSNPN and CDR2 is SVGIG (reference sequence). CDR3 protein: CACQPPSGGLYNSPLHF. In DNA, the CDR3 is TGTGCCTGCCAACCCCCCTCGGGGGGGCTTTATAATTCACCCCTCCACTTT.

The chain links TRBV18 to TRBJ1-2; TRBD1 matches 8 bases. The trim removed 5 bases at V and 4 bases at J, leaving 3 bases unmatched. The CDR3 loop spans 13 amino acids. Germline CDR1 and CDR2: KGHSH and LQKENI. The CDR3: CASSADRVYGYTF. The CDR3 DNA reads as TGTGCCAGCTCAGCGGACAGGGTCTATGGCTACACCTTC.

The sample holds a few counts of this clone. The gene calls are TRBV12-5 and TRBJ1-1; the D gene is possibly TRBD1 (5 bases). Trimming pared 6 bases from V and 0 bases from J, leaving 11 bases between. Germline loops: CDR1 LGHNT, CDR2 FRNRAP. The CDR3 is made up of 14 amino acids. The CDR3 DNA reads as TGTGCTAGTGGCCGAGACAGCTTGAACACTGAAGCTTTCTTT. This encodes CASGRDSLNTEAFF.

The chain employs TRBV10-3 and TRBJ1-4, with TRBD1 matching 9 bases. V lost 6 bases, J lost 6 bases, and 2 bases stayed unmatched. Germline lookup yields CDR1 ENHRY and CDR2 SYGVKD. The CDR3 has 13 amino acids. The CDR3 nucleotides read TGTGCCATCAGGGGACAGGGAGATGAAAAACTGTTTTTT. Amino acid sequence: CAIRGQGDEKLFF.

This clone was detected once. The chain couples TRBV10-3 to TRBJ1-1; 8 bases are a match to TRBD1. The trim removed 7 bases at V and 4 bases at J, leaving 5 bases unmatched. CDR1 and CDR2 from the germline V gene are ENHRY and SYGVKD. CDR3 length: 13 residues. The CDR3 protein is CAITPGGITEAFF. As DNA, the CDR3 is TGTGCCATCACTCCAGGGGGCATCACTGAAGCTTTCTTT.

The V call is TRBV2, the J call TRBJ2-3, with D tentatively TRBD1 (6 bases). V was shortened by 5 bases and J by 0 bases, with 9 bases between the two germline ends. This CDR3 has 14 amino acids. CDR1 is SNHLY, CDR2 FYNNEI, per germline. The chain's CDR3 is CASSLTGSTDTQYF. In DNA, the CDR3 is TGTGCCAGCAGTCTGACAGGTAGCACAGATACGCAGTATTTT.

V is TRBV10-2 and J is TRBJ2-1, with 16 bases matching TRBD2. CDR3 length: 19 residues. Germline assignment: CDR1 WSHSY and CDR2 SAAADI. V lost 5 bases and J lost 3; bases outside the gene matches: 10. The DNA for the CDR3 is TGCGCCAGCAGTCATAGGCAGGGGACTAGCGGGAGGGACTACAATGAGCAGTTCTTC. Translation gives CASSHRQGTSGRDYNEQFF.

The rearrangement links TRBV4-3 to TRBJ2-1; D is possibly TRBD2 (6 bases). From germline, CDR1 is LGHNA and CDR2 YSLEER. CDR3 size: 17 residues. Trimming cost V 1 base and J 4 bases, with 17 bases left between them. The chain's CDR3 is CASSQGSVGGFYNEQFF. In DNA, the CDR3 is TGCGCCAGCAGCCAAGGATCGGTGGGGGGATTTTACAATGAGCAGTTCTTC.

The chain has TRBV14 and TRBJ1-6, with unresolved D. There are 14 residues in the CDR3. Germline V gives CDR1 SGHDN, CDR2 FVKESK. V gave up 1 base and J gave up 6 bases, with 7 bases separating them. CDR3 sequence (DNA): TGTGCCAGCAGCCAAGGGCTGCTTAATTCACCCCTCCACTTT. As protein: CASSQGLLNSPLHF.

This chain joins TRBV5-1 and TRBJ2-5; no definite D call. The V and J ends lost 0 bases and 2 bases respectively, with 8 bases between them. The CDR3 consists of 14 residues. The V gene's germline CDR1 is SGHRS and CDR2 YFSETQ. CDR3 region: CASSLAGPQETQYF. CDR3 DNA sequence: TGCGCCAGCAGCTTGGCTGGTCCTCAAGAGACCCAGTACTTC.

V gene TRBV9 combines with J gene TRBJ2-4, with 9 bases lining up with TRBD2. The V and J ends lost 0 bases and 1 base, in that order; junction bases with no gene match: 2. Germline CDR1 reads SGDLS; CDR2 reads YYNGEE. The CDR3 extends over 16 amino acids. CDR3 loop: CASSVALAGAKNIQYF. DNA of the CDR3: TGTGCCAGCAGCGTAGCTCTAGCGGGGGCCAAAAACATTCAGTACTTC. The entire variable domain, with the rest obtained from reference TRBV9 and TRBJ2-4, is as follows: DSGVTQTPKHLITATGQRVTLRCSPRSGDLSVYWYQQSLDQGLQFLIQYYNGEERAKGNILERFSAQQFPDLHSELNLSSLELGDSALYFCASSVALAGAKNIQYFGAGTRLSVL.

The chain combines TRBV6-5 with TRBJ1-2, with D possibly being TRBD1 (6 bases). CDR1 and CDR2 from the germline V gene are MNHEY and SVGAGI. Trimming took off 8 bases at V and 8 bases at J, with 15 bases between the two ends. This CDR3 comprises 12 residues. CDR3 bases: TGTGCCAGCTCCGACAGGCCGTACGGCTACACCTTC. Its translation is CASSDRPYGYTF.

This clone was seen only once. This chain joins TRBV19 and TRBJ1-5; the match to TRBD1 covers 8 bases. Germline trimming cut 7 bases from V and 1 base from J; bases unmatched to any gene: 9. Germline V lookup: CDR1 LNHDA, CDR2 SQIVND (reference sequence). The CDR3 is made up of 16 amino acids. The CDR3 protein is CASTFETGASNQPQHF. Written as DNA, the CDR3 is TGTGCCAGTACATTCGAGACAGGGGCCAGCAATCAGCCCCAGCATTTT. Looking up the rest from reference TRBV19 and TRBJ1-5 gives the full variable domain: DGGITQSPKYLFRKEGQNVTLSCEQNLNHDAMYWYRQDPGQGLRLIYYSQIVNDFQKGDIAEGYSVSREKKESFPLTVTSAQKNPTAFYLCASTFETGASNQPQHFGDGTRLSIL.

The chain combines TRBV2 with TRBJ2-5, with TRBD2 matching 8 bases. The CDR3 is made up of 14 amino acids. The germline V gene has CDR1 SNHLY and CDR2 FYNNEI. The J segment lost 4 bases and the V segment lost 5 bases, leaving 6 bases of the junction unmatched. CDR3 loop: CASSLGGGRETQYF. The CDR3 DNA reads TGTGCCAGCAGTTTAGGCGGGGGGCGAGAGACCCAGTACTTC.

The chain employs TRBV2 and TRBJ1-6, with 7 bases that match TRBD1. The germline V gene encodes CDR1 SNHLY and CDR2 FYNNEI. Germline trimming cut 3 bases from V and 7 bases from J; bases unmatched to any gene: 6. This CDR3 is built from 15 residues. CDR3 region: CASSELNRGNSPLHF. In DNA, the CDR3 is TGTGCCAGCAGTGAGCTCAACAGGGGCAATTCACCCCTCCACTTT.

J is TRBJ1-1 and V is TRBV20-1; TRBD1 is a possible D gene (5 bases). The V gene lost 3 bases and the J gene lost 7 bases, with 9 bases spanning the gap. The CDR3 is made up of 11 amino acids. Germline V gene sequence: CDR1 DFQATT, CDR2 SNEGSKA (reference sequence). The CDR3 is CSARRGNEAFF. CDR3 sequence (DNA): TGCAGTGCTAGGAGGGGAAATGAAGCTTTCTTT.